Listed here is a single TCR beta chain. This sample is part of a study of blood T cell repertoires in COVID-19. The V end lost 10 bases, the J end lost 3 bases, and 9 bases lay between the germline ends. The germline gives CDR1 MDHEN, CDR2 SYDVKM. CDR3 length: 11 residues. The method was immunoSEQ multiplex PCR; TCRdb's version includes in-frame clones alone and lacks a portion of them. Among under 200,000 clones listed, 85% to 90% were seen once. Seattle's enrolled individuals joined amid active infection and were then monitored longitudinally. The origin of this receptor is a woman between 65 and 79 years old with COVID-19, enrolled during active disease. V is TRBV28 and J is TRBJ1-2; weak D call: TRBD1 (6 bases). The sample taken for sequencing was peripheral blood. The CDR3 DNA sequence: TGTGCCATCCAGGGGCACTATGGCTACACCTTC. It codes for CAIQGHYGYTF.